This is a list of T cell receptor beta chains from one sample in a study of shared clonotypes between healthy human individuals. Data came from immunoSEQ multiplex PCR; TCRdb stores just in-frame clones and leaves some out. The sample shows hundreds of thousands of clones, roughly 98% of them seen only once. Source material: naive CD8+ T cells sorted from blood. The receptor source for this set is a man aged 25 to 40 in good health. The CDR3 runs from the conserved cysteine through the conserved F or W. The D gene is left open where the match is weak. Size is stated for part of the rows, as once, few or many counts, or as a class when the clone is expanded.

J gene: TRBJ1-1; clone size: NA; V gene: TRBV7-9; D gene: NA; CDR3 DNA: TGTGCCAGCAGCTTAGAACCGGGAATTGAAGCTTTCTTT; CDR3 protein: CASSLEPGIEAFF
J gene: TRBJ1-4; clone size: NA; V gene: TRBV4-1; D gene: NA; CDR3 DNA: TGCGCCAGCAGCCAAGATCGGGGGGAGGTAACTAATGAAAAACTGTTTTTT; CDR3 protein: CASSQDRGEVTNEKLFF
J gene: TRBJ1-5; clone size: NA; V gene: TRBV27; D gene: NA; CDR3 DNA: TGTGCCAGCAGTTTAATGGGGAATCAGCCCCAGCATTTT; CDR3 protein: CASSLMGNQPQHF
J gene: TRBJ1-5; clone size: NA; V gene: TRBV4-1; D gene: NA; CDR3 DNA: TGCGCCAGCAGCCCAAGGGAAGGGGCCCATAGCAATCAGCCCCAGCATTTT; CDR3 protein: CASSPREGAHSNQPQHF
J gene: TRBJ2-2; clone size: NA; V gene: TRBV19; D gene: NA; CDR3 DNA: TGTGCCAGTAGTACCCGACCCGGGATCACTGGGGAGCTGTTTTTT; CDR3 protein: CASSTRPGITGELFF
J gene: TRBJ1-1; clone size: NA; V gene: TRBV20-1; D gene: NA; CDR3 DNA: TGCAGTGCTCGAGGGGGGGAAGCTTTCTTT; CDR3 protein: CSARGGEAFF
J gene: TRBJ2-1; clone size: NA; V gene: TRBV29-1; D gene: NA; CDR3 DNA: TGCAGCGTTGACGGCGGCACCTACAATGAGCAGTTCTTC; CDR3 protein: CSVDGGTYNEQFF
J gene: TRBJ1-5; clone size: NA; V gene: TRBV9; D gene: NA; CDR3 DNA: TGTGCCAGCAGCAGTGATGGGTATAGCAATCAGCCCCAGCATTTT; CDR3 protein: CASSSDGYSNQPQHF
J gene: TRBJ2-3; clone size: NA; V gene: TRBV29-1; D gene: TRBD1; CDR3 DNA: TGCAGCGTTGTCTTGGGACAGGGTCCGGATACGCAGTATTTT; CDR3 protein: CSVVLGQGPDTQYF
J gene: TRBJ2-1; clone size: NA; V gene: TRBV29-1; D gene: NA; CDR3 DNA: TGCAGCGTCTCCGGAGCTGACGGTCGCTCCTACAATGAGCAGTTCTTC; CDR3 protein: CSVSGADGRSYNEQFF
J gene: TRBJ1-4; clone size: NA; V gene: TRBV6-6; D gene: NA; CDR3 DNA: TGTGCCAGCAGCCGGACAGCAACTAATGAAAAACTGTTTTTT; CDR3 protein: CASSRTATNEKLFF
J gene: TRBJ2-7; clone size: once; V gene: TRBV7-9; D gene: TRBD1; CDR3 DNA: TGTGCCAGCAGCCGGGACAGGGACTACGAGCAGTACTTC; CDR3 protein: CASSRDRDYEQYF
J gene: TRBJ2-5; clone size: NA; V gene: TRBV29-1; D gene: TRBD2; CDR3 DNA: TGCAGCGTTGGAATAGCGGGCAACCAAGAGACCCAGTACTTC; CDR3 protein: CSVGIAGNQETQYF
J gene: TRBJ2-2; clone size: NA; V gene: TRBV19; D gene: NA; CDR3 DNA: TGTGCCAGTAGTATAAGACAGCACACCGGGGAGCTGTTTTTT; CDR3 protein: CASSIRQHTGELFF
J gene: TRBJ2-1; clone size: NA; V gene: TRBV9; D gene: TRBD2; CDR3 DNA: TGTGCCAGCAGCTTACTAGCGGGAGGTTTCAATGAGCAGTTCTTC; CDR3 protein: CASSLLAGGFNEQFF
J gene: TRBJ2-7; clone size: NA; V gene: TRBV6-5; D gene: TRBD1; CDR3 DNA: TGTGCCAGCACTACTGGACAGGGGGCCTACGAGCAGTACTTC; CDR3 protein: CASTTGQGAYEQYF
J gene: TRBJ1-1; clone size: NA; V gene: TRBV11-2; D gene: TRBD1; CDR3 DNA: TGTGCCAGCAGCCCCACTATAACCTGGACAGGCGGGACTGAAGCTTTCTTT; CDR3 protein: CASSPTITWTGGTEAFF
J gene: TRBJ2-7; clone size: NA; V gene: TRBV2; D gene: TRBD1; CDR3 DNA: TGTGCCACTCCGGGACAGGGCTACGAGCAGTACTTC; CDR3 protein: CATPGQGYEQYF
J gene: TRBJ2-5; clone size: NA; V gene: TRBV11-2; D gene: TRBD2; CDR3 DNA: TGTGCCAGCAGCTCGGGACTAGCGCGCCATATCCAAGAGACCCAGTACTTC; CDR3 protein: CASSSGLARHIQETQYF
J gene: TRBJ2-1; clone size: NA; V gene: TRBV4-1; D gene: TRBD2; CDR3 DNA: TGCGCCAGCAGCCTAGCGGGAGGGCTTCAATTTGAGCAGTTCTTC; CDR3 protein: CASSLAGGLQFEQFF
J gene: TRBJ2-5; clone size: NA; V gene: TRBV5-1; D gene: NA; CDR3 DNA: TGCGCCAGCAGCTTGCCACCCCGGACGGTGCAAGAGACCCAGTACTTC; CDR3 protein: CASSLPPRTVQETQYF
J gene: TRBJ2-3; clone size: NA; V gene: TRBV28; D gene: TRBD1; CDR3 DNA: TGTGCCAGCAGTTTCCGGGACAGGGCGATCACAGATACGCAGTATTTT; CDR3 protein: CASSFRDRAITDTQYF
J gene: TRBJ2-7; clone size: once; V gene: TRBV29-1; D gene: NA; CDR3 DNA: TGCAGCGTTGAAGGGACAGTTGACTACGAGCAGTACTTC; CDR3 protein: CSVEGTVDYEQYF
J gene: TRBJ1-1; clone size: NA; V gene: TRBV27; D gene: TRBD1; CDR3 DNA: TGTGCCAGCAGGACGGGACAGACAAACACTGAAGCTTTCTTT; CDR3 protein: CASRTGQTNTEAFF
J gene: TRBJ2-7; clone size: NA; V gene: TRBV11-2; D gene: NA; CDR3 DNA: TGTGCCAGCAGCTTGAGGGGGAGCACCTACGAGCAGTACTTC; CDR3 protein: CASSLRGSTYEQYF
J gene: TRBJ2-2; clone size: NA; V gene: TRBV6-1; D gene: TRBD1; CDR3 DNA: TGTGCCAGCAGTGACAATTGGACAGGGAGACCCACCGGGGAGCTGTTTTTT; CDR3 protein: CASSDNWTGRPTGELFF
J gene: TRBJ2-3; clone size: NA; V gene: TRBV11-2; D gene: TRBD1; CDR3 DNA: TGTGCCAGCCGACCAGGGGCAGGGGGAATCGCAGATACGCAGTATTTT; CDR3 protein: CASRPGAGGIADTQYF
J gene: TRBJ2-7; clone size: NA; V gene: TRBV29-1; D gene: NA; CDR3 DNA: TGCAGCGTTGAAGATCCCGGACGAACCTACGAGCAGTACTTC; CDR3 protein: CSVEDPGRTYEQYF
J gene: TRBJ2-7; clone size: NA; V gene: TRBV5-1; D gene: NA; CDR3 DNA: TGCGCCAGCAGCTTGGGGCCGGGGGACAGAGCCTACGAGCAGTACTTC; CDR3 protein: CASSLGPGDRAYEQYF
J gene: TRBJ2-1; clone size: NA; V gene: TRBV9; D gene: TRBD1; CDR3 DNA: TGTGCCAGCAGCGTAGAACAGGGGGCGATCAATGAGCAGTTCTTC; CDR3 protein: CASSVEQGAINEQFF
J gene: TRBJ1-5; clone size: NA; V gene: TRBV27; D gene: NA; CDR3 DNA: TGTGCCAGCAGTGAGTATTTGCAGGGTGGTCAGCCCCAGCATTTT; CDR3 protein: CASSEYLQGGQPQHF
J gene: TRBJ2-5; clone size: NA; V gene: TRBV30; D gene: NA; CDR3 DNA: TGTGCCTGGAGTGTTGTGACGACACGGCATTCGGGGACCCAGTACTTC; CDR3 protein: CAWSVVTTRHSGTQYF
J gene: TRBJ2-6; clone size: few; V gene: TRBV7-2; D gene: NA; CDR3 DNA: TGTGCCAGCAGCTTGGGACGGACTGGGGCCAACGTCCTGACTTTC; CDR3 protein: CASSLGRTGANVLTF
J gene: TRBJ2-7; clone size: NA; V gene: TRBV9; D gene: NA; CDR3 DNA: TGTGCCAGCAGCCCGGGACAAAACAGTCCCTCCTACGAGCAGTACTTC; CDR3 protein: CASSPGQNSPSYEQYF
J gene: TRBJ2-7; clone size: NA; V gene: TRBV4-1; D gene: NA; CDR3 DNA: TGCGCCAGCAGCCAAGATAAATCAAGCGCGGACTACGAGCAGTACTTC; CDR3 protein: CASSQDKSSADYEQYF
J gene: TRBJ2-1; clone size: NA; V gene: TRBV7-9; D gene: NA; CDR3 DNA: TGTGCCAGCAGCTTAGGTCTAGGGCACTACAATGAGCAGTTCTTC; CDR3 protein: CASSLGLGHYNEQFF
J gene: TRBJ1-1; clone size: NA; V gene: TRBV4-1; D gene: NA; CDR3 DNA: TGCGCCAGCAGCCCCGTCCCGAACACTGAAGCTTTCTTT; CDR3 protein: CASSPVPNTEAFF
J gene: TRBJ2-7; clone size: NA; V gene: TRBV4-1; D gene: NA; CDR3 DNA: TGCGCCAGCAGCCTTCGACAGGAGTCCTACGAGCAGTACTTC; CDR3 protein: CASSLRQESYEQYF
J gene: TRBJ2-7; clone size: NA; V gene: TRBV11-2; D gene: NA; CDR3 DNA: TGTGCCAGCAGCTTAGATCTTCCACAGGGCTACGAGCAGTACTTC; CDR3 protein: CASSLDLPQGYEQYF
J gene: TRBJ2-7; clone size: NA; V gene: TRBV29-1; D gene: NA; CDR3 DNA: TGCAGCGTTGGTGGACCATCCTACGAGCAGTACTTC; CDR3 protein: CSVGGPSYEQYF
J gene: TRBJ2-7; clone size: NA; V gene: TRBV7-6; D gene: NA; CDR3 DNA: TGTGCCAGCAGCCCCTCGAAGGCGCTAGGGGCCTACGAGCAGTACTTC; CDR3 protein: CASSPSKALGAYEQYF
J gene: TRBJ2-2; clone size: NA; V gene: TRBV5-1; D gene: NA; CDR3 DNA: TGCGCCAGCAGCTTTCTGGGAGTTGACACCGGGGAGCTGTTTTTT; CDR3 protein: CASSFLGVDTGELFF
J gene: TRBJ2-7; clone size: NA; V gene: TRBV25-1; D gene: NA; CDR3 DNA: TGTGCCAGCAGTGTTACAGGGAGGTACGAGCAGTACTTC; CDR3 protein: CASSVTGRYEQYF
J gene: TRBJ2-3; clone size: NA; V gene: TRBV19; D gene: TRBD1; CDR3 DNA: TGTGCCAGTAGTACCCCCGGGACAGGCACAGATACGCAGTATTTT; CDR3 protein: CASSTPGTGTDTQYF
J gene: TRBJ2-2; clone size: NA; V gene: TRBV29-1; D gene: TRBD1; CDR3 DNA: TGCAGCGTCATGGACAGGGGGCTTAACACCGGGGAGCTGTTTTTT; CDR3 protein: CSVMDRGLNTGELFF
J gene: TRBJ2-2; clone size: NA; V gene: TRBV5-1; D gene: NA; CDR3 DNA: TGCGCCAGCAGCGATCCGGACCTCGGGACCGGGGAGCTGTTTTTT; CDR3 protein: CASSDPDLGTGELFF
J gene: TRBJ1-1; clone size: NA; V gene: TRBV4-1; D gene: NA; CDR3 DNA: TGCGCCAGCAGCCAAAGGGGCGGAGATGAAGCTTTCTTT; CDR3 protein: CASSQRGGDEAFF
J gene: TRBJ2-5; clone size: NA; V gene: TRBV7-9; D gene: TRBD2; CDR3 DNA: TGTGCCAGCAGCTCCATTGGACTAGCGGAAGAGACCCAGTACTTC; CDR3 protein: CASSSIGLAEETQYF